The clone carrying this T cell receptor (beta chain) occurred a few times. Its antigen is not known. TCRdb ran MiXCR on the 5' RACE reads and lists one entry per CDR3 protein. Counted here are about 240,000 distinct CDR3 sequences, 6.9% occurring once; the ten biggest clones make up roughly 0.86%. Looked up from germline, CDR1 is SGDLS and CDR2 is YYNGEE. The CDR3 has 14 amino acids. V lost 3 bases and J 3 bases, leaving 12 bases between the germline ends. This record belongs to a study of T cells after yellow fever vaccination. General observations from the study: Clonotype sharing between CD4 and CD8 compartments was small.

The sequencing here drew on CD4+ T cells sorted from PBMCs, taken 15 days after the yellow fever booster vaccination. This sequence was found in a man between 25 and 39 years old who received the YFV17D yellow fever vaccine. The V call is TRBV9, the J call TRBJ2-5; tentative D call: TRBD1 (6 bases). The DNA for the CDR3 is TGTGCCAGCAGCGCGGGACAATTTGAAGAGACCCAGTACTTC. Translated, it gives CASSAGQFEETQYF. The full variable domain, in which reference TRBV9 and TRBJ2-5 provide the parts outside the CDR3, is DSGVTQTPKHLITATGQRVTLRCSPRSGDLSVYWYQQSLDQGLQFLIQYYNGEERAKGNILERFSAQQFPDLHSELNLSSLELGDSALYFCASSAGQFEETQYFGPGTRLLVL.